This entry concerns a single T cell receptor beta chain. The antigen it recognizes is unknown. Qualities for individual bases were not recorded, and no much larger clone is one base off. Taken with the paper, the label for time point translates to: baseline before first vaccination. Vaccinee samples were obtained from the UK trials COV001 and COV002, which included a single-blind randomized controlled phase 2/3 trial of AZD1222 (ChAdOx1 nCoV-19) in healthy adults. For TCRbeta chain sequencing, PBMC samples from trial participants were taken at day 0 and at day 28 after the second dose. The data originate from a study of T cell responses to AZD1222 COVID-19 vaccine (dated by TCRdb to the early 2020s). Context from the whole study: AZD1222 recipients with second doses at about 4 weeks or about 12 weeks were pooled, because spike-specific TCR depth and breadth did not differ between schedules. Trial participants were enrolled into age subgroups of 18-55, 56-69 and 70-plus years, which contained about 160, 30 and 59 TCR-sequenced participants, respectively. TCR sequencing covered 230 to 250 trial participants: 200 to 210 given two doses of AZD1222 and around 25 given two doses of MenACWY control vaccine. Study-level results and caveats: Reportedly, almost half of the unique spike-specific TCRs recognized epitopes lying outside the regions that are mutated in the B.1.351 and B.1.1.7 variants. Conclusions about previously exposed vaccinees are limited because only a handful of AZD1222 recipients were SARS-CoV-2 seropositive at baseline. After two AZD1222 doses, spike-specific TCR breadth and depth were significantly higher than at day 0 and than in MenACWY recipients. Participants were mostly white British and included more females than males, and it was suggested by the authors that clonal diversity may have been underestimated. In the small 56-69-year group, the increase in depth fell short of significance, most likely because of low power. The whole spike protein was spanned by vaccine-associated CD4 TCRs, and dominant responses were seen in regions 160-218 and 743-854. Because no samples from the day 14 peak response were available, repertoires could be characterized only after the peak T cell response.

The CDR3 regions of human TCRbeta chains were analyzed by immunosequencing. The study's own analysis went as follows. TCRs in the repertoires were matched against a reference library of SARS-CoV-2-specific TCRs that had been generated with the MIRA antigen-specificity platform. Breadth meant the fraction of unique TCRs that were SARS-CoV-2-associated, whereas depth meant the fraction of total T cells that were SARS-CoV-2-associated. Using the MIRA data, each spike-specific TCR was assigned both to the spike region to which the TCR was reactive and to a CD4 or CD8 class. Log10-transformed breadth and depth values were compared by one-way ANOVA with Sidak's multiple comparisons tests. Imported from immuneACCESS, the table was reduced by TCRdb to in-frame sequences with V and J called. These copies leave out some clones; in studies compared against another copy, an unresolved V gene accounts for under half, and the cause of the remainder is not known. V, J and clone size were drawn from that table, and D and trimming were deduced from the DNA. Present in this sample are roughly 130,000 clones, approximately 89% of which were seen just once. The ten biggest clones cover around 2.8% of the sample.

From a lookup of the germline V gene (reference sequence), CDR1 and CDR2 are SEHNR and FQNEAQ. Relative to germline, V is 1 base shorter and J is 8 bases shorter, with 3 bases between their ends. Reading from cysteine to phenylalanine, the CDR3 counts 11 amino acids. The read is trimmed to its CDR3 DNA, 33 bases read in frame from base 1. The chain links TRBV7-9 with TRBJ2-1; the D gene is unclear. This specimen was peripheral blood, taken on day 0 of AZD1222 vaccination. This TCR was recovered from an adult in good health. The nucleotide sequence is given as TGTGCCAGCAGCTTAGTGGATGAGCAGTTCTTC. Translation gives CASSLVDEQFF.